These T cell receptor beta chains were read from a single sample in a study of T-cell reconstitution after alpha-beta-depleted transplantation in children. MiXCR, applied by TCRdb to the PCR reads, yields one record per CDR3 protein. The table records approximately 220,000 distinct CDR3 sequences, about 15% of them present only once. The sequences come from PBMCs, mostly from graft donor cells, collected 360 days after TCRalphabeta/CD19-depleted stem cell transplant. These TCRs come from a male patient aged 2-10 years who had a stem cell transplant for acute lymphoblastic leukemia, so the T cells may come from the graft donor. Each CDR3 is given with its conserved first and last residue. A D gene is named only where the DNA matches it firmly. Not all rows give a size; the values are once, few, many and, for expanded clones, a class.

>NA|many|TRBJ2-1|TRBV11-1
TGTGCCAGCAGCTCGAGAGGGGCAACCCACAATGAGCAGTTCTTC
CASSSRGATHNEQFF
>TRBD1|few|TRBJ2-6|TRBV20-1
TGCAGTGCGATGACAGGGACCCACTCTGGGGCCAACGTCCTGACTTTC
CSAMTGTHSGANVLTF
>NA|few|TRBJ2-3|TRBV30
TGTGCCTGGGTCCCCGGGGCGGGCACAGATACGCAGTATTTT
CAWVPGAGTDTQYF
>NA|few|TRBJ2-5|TRBV14
TGTGCCAGCAGCCAAGATGTAGTTCGAGGCCGAGAGACCCAGTACTTC
CASSQDVVRGRETQYF
>NA|NA|TRBJ2-1|TRBV12-3/TRBV12-4
TGTGCCAGCAGTTTAACTCGGCGAGATGAGCAGTTCTTC
CASSLTRRDEQFF
>NA|NA|TRBJ2-7|TRBV29-1
TGCAGCGTTGAATCCATATACTACGAGCAGTACTTC
CSVESIYYEQYF
>NA|few|TRBJ1-1|TRBV20-1
TGCAGTGCGAGACAGACGGGGGACACTGAAGCTTTCTTT
CSARQTGDTEAFF
>NA|many|TRBJ2-1|TRBV2
TGTGCCAGCACTGTACAACGGGGGAGTTACAATGAGCAGTTCTTC
CASTVQRGSYNEQFF
>TRBD2|few|TRBJ2-7|TRBV27
TGTGCCAGCACCCCGGGGGGACCTCCTCTCTCTTTGCACTTC
CASTPGGPPLSLHF
>NA|few|TRBJ2-5|TRBV7-6
TGTGCCAGCAGCTTATATGAGGAGACCCAGTACTTC
CASSLYEETQYF
>TRBD1|NA|TRBJ2-3|TRBV5-1
TGCGCCAGCAGCGTTTCCGGGACAGGGGAAGAGGCAGATACGCAGTATTTT
CASSVSGTGEEADTQYF
>TRBD1|NA|TRBJ2-4|TRBV6-1
TGTGCCAGCTTACAGGGGGCGTCGGGAAACATTCAGTACTTC
CASLQGASGNIQYF
>TRBD2|few|TRBJ2-1|TRBV20-1
TGCAGTGCAAGCGGGGGGGAGCTCTACAATGAGCAGTTCTTC
CSASGGELYNEQFF
>TRBD1|many|TRBJ2-7|TRBV5-1
TGCGCCAGCAGCTTGGTTGGTCCCGGGACAGGGTTGGACGAGCAGTACTTC
CASSLVGPGTGLDEQYF
>NA|few|TRBJ1-1|TRBV7-2
TGTGCCAGCAGCACATTTACAGGGACGACTGAAGCTTTCTTT
CASSTFTGTTEAFF
>NA|NA|TRBJ1-1|TRBV18
TGTGCCAGCTCACCGGGGAGAACGAACACTGAAGCTTTCTTT
CASSPGRTNTEAFF
>TRBD2|NA|TRBJ2-1|TRBV6-2/TRBV6-3
TGTGCCAGCAGCCCAGATTTAGCGGGAGTCACCTACAATGAGCAGTTCTTC
CASSPDLAGVTYNEQFF
>NA|NA|TRBJ2-7|TRBV4-2
TGTGCCAGCAGCCAAGAAGTAGGGAGGTTGAACGAGCAGTACTTC
CASSQEVGRLNEQYF
>NA|few|TRBJ1-6|TRBV6-5
TGTGCCAGCAGTTACCTTACTTCAGGTCTCCATTCACCCCTCCACTTT
CASSYLTSGLHSPLHF
>NA|NA|TRBJ2-2|TRBV18
TGTGCCAGCTCACCATCAGGGCTTAACACCGGGGAGCTGTTTTTT
CASSPSGLNTGELFF
>NA|few|TRBJ2-7|TRBV3-1
TGTGCCAGCAGCCCGATAGTTGGCTACGAGCAGTACTTC
CASSPIVGYEQYF
>NA|many|TRBJ2-5|TRBV7-2
TGTGCCAGCAGTCCCGGGGTCTTGCTAGCGGAGACCCAGTACTTC
CASSPGVLLAETQYF
>NA|few|TRBJ2-1|TRBV7-2
TGTGCCAGCAGCGCGGTCGAGGGAGCATACAATGAGCAGTTCTTC
CASSAVEGAYNEQFF
>NA|NA|TRBJ2-7|TRBV10-3
TGTGCCATCAGTGAGTCCCTGGGATCCCCCTACGAGCAGTACTTC
CAISESLGSPYEQYF
>TRBD1|many|TRBJ1-1|TRBV13
TGTGCCAGCAGCCCCGGGACAGGGGGGCCGAGCACTGAAGCTTTCTTT
CASSPGTGGPSTEAFF
>NA|many|TRBJ2-2|TRBV11-3
TGTGCCAGCAGCCCTGAGGACATGGGCGGGGAGCTGTTTTTT
CASSPEDMGGELFF
>NA|NA|TRBJ2-7|TRBV7-8
TGTGCCAGCAGCTACCGGCGGGTAGCCTACGAGCAGTACTTC
CASSYRRVAYEQYF